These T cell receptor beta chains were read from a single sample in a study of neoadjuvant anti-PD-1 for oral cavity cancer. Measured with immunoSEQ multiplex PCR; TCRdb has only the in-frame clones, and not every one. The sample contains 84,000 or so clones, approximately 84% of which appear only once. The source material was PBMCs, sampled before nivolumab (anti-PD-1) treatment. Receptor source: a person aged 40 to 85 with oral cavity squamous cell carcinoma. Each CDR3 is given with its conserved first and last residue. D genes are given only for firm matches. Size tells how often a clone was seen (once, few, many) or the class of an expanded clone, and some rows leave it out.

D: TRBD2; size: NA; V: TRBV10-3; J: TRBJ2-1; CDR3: CAISGGLAGGNEQFF; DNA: TGTGCCATCAGTGGGGGACTAGCGGGAGGGAATGAGCAGTTCTTC
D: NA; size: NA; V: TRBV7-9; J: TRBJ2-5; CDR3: CASSLGGEETQYF; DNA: TGTGCCAGCAGCTTAGGAGGTGAAGAGACCCAGTACTTC
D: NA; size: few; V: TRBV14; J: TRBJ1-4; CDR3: CASSQARGGANEKLFF; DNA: TGTGCCAGCAGCCAAGCGCGCGGGGGAGCCAATGAAAAACTGTTTTTT
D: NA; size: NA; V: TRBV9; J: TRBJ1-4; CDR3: CASSVVRVESAEKLFF; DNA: TGTGCCAGCAGCGTAGTGAGGGTCGAATCGGCTGAAAAACTGTTTTTT
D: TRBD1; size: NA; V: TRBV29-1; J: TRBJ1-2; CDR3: CSVPTGSANYGYTF; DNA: TGCAGCGTCCCGACAGGGTCAGCTAACTATGGCTACACCTTC
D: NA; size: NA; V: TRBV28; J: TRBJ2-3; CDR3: CASREAASTDTQYF; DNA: TGTGCCAGCAGAGAGGCCGCTAGCACAGATACGCAGTATTTT
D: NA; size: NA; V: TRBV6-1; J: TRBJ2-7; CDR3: CASSEAGRTAYEQYF; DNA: TGTGCCAGCAGTGAAGCGGGGAGGACGGCCTACGAGCAGTACTTC
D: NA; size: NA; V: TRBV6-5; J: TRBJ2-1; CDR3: CASSTYNEQFF; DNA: TGTGCCAGCAGTACCTACAATGAGCAGTTCTTC
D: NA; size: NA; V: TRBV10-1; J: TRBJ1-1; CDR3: CASSDGRTEAFF; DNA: TGCGCCAGCAGTGATGGACGGACTGAAGCTTTCTTT
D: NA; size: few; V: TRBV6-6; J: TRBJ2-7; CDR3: CASSYQQGPYEQYF; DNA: TGTGCCAGCAGTTACCAACAGGGCCCCTACGAGCAGTACTTC
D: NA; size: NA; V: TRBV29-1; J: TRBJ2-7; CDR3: CSVEAASYEQYF; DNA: TGCAGCGTTGAGGCGGCCTCCTACGAGCAGTACTTC
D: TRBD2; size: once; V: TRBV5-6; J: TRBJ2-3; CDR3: CASSPTGTSARTDTQYF; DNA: TGTGCCAGCAGCCCAACCGGGACTAGCGCCCGCACAGATACGCAGTATTTT
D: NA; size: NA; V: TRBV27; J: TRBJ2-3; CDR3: CASSFNGYADTQYF; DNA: TGTGCCAGCAGTTTCAATGGGTACGCAGATACGCAGTATTTT
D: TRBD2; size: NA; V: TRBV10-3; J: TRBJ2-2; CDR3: CATTGGLTTGELFF; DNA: TGTGCCACCACGGGGGGACTAACGACCGGGGAGCTGTTTTTT
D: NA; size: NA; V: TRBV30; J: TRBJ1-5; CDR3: CAWSPLGDSNQPQHF; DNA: TGTGCCTGGAGTCCTCTAGGGGATAGCAATCAGCCCCAGCATTTT
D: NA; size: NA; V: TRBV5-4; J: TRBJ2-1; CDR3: CASSAGGNPYNEQFF; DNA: TGTGCCAGCAGCGCGGGCGGTAACCCCTACAATGAGCAGTTCTTC
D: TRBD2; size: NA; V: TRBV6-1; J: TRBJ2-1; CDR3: CASSDAPGLEQFF; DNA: TGTGCCAGCAGCGACGCCCCGGGACTAGAGCAGTTCTTC
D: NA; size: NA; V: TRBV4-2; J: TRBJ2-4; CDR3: CASSQDSGVLAKNIQYF; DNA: TGTGCCAGCAGCCAAGATTCCGGAGTACTAGCCAAAAACATTCAGTACTTC
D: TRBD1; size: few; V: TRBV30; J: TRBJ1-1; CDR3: CAWDRALCTEAFF; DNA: TGTGCCTGGGACAGGGCGTTGTGCACTGAAGCTTTCTTT
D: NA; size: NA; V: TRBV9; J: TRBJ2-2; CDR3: CASSVLASDVTGELFF; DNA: TGTGCCAGCAGCGTTCTCGCGTCAGACGTGACCGGGGAGCTGTTTTTT
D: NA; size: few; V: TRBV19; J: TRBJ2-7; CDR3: CASRNLGVGEQYF; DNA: TGTGCCAGCAGGAACCTGGGAGTGGGCGAGCAGTACTTC
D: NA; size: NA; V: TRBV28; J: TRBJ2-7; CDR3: CASSLRGRTLNYEQYF; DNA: TGTGCCAGCAGTTTAAGAGGAAGGACACTCAACTACGAGCAGTACTTC
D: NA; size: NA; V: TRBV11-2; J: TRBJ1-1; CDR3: CASSHAEAFF; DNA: TGTGCCAGCAGCCACGCTGAAGCTTTCTTT
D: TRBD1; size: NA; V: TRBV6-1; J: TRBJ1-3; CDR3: CASSEREGQTGNTIYF; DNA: TGTGCCAGCAGTGAAAGAGAGGGACAGACTGGAAACACCATATATTTT
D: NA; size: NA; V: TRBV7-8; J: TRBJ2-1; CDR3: CASSLVGGEQFF; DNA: TGTGCCAGCAGCTTAGTAGGGGGTGAGCAGTTCTTC
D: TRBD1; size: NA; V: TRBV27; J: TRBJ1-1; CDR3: CASSPLAGGMNGVNTEAFF; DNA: TGTGCCAGCAGCCCCTTGGCAGGGGGGATGAATGGGGTGAACACTGAAGCTTTCTTT
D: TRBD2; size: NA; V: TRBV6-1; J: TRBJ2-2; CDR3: CASSETFGLAGELFF; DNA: TGTGCCAGCAGTGAGACGTTTGGACTAGCCGGGGAGCTGTTTTTT
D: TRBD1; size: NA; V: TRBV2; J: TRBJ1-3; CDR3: CASSSEGARGNTIYF; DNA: TGTGCCAGCAGTTCGGAGGGGGCACGGGGAAACACCATATATTTT
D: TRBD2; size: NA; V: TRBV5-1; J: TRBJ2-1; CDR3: CASSLAAGVVAYNEQFF; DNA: TGCGCCAGCAGCTTGGCAGCGGGAGTTGTAGCCTACAATGAGCAGTTCTTC
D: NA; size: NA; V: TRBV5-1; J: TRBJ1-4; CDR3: CASSLVLDAGEKLFF; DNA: TGCGCCAGCAGCTTGGTCCTCGATGCGGGTGAAAAACTGTTTTTT
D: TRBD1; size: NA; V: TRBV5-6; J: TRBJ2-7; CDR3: CASSPGTGSFEQYF; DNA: TGTGCCAGCAGCCCCGGGACAGGGTCCTTCGAGCAGTACTTC
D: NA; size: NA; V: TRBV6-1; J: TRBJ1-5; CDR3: CASSVHNSNQPQHF; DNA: TGTGCCAGCAGTGTCCACAATAGCAATCAGCCCCAGCATTTT
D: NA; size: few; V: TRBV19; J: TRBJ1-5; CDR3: CASSRQDGNQPQHF; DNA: TGTGCCAGTAGCAGACAGGACGGCAATCAGCCCCAGCATTTT